These T cell receptor beta chains were read from a single sample in a study of tumor-infiltrating lymphocytes in localized non-small cell lung cancer. TCRdb's copy holds only in-frame clones and misses some; the assay was immunoSEQ multiplex PCR. The data show 20,000 to 25,000 clones, with 50% to 70% seen just once and roughly 5% held by the top ten. The sample was lung tumor tissue. The receptors were gathered from a human donor with non-small cell lung cancer. Both conserved end residues are part of each CDR3. The D gene is left open where the match is weak. Clone size is given for some rows only: seen once, a few or many times, or a class if the clone is expanded.

j_call v_call d_call clone_size cdr3_aa cdr3_nt
TRBJ2-3 TRBV9 TRBD1 NA CASSFSGTGGSDTQYF TGTGCCAGCAGCTTTTCCGGGACAGGGGGCTCAGATACGCAGTATTTT
TRBJ2-1 TRBV6-1 NA NA CASLGTGLSYNEQFF TGTGCCAGCCTAGGTACAGGACTCTCCTACAATGAGCAGTTCTTC
TRBJ1-2 TRBV10-3 TRBD1 few CAISEGTGRNYGYTF TGTGCCATCAGTGAGGGGACAGGGAGGAACTATGGCTACACCTTC
TRBJ2-7 TRBV9 TRBD1 NA CASSASGTAIRYEQYF TGTGCCAGCAGCGCCTCCGGGACAGCCATAAGATACGAGCAGTACTTC
TRBJ2-7 TRBV30 NA NA CAWSDRAYEQYF TGTGCCTGGAGTGACAGGGCCTACGAGCAGTACTTC
TRBJ2-3 TRBV6-6 TRBD2 NA CASSSGLAGGDTQYF TGTGCCAGCAGTTCCGGACTAGCGGGAGGTGATACGCAGTATTTT
TRBJ1-1 TRBV5-4 NA once CASSLIGANTEAFF TGTGCCAGCAGCTTGATAGGAGCGAACACTGAAGCTTTCTTT
TRBJ2-5 TRBV2 NA NA CASSELGAVRETQYF TGTGCCAGCAGTGAATTGGGGGCGGTTCGGGAGACCCAGTACTTC
TRBJ2-7 TRBV5-1 NA NA CASSLEGFYEQYF TGCGCCAGCAGCTTGGAGGGTTTCTACGAGCAGTACTTC
TRBJ2-7 TRBV7-2 TRBD1 NA CASRAGTGSYYEQYF TGTGCCAGCAGGGCCGGGACAGGATCTTACTACGAGCAGTACTTC
TRBJ2-5 TRBV18 NA NA CASSPVGVLVETQYF TGTGCCAGCTCACCGGTCGGGGTTTTGGTAGAGACCCAGTACTTC
TRBJ2-1 TRBV9 TRBD2 NA CASSVVLAGINEQFF TGTGCCAGCAGCGTTGTACTAGCGGGAATCAATGAGCAGTTCTTC
TRBJ2-7 TRBV30 NA NA CAWEERSRPYEQYF TGTGCCTGGGAGGAAAGGAGTCGACCCTACGAGCAGTACTTC
TRBJ1-2 TRBV10-2 NA NA CASSDKGAWGYTF TGCGCCAGCAGTGATAAGGGAGCGTGGGGCTACACCTTC
TRBJ2-2 TRBV5-1 TRBD2 NA CASSRGLAGGGLPGELFF TGCGCCAGCAGCCGGGGACTAGCGGGAGGGGGATTGCCCGGGGAGCTGTTTTTT
TRBJ2-7 TRBV11-2 TRBD2 NA CASSLDPSGRLDEQYF TGTGCCAGCAGCTTAGATCCCAGCGGGAGGCTAGACGAGCAGTACTTC